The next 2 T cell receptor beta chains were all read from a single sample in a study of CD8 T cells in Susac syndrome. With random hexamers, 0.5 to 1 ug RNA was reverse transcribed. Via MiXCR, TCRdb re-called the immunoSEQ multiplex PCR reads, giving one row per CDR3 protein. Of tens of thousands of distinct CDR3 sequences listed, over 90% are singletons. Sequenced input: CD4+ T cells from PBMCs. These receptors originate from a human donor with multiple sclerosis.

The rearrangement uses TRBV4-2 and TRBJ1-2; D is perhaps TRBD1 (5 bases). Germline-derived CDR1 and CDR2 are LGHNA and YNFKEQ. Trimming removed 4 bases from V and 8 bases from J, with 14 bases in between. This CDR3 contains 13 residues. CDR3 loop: CASSPPAGGGYTF. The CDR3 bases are TGTGCCAGCAGCCCACCCGCTGGGGGGGGCTACACCTTC.

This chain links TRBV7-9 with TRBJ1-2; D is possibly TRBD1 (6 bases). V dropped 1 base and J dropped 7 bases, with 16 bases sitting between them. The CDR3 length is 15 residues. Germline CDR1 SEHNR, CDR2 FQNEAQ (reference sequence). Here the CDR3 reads CASSLEGGDSVGYTF. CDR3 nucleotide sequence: TGTGCCAGCAGCTTAGAGGGGGGTGATTCCGTTGGCTACACCTTC.